This TCR beta chain was sequenced in a study of cytomegalovirus exposure and HLA in healthy donors. PCR employed 60 Vbeta and 13 Jbeta primers. Produced via immunoSEQ multiplex PCR; TCRdb's table is partial and in-frame only. The sample yields around 150,000 clones, roughly 82% seen once. CDR1 is SGHTA and CDR2 is FQGNSA in the germline V gene. Trimming removed 6 bases at V and 4 bases at J, with 15 bases between. The CDR3 is 14 amino acids. Specimen: PBMCs. The clonotype originates from a girl between 5 and 17 years old in good health and CMV-seropositive. The V call is TRBV7-2, the J call TRBJ1-2, with unresolved D. The CDR3 DNA follows: TGTGCCAGCAGGAACCCCGGGAGTCCCTATGGCTACACCTTC. This codes for CASRNPGSPYGYTF. Using reference TRBV7-2 and TRBJ1-2 for the parts outside the CDR3, the full variable domain is GAGVSQSPSNKVTEKGKDVELRCDPISGHTALYWYRQSLGQGLEFLIYFQGNSAPDKSGLPSDRFSAERTGGSVSTLTIQRTQQEDSAVYLCASRNPGSPYGYTFGSGTRLTVV.